This T cell receptor beta chain stems from a study of metastatic and nonmetastatic thyroid tumors. Overall study context: Malignant and benign thyroid patients had repertoires compared in peripheral blood and tumor or nodule tissue. Study findings and constraints: Reportedly, malignant thyroid tumors had significantly higher TCR beta diversity than benign nodules, in blood and tumor.

The germline V gene encodes CDR1 MDHEN and CDR2 SYDVKM. The CDR3 is 15 residues long. Trimming shortened V by 7 bases and J by 4 bases, and 19 bases separated the two germline ends. This clone was found a few times. Its specificity is not known. Source study methods: CDR3 was compared across clinicopathological groups, and the resulting differences were used to build a distant-metastasis classifier for papillary thyroid cancer. TCRdb re-called clones via MiXCR from the PCR reads. TCRdb's processing, not the study's, gives the V and J calls here. The data contain about 4,900 clones, about 28% of them seen just once; the ten biggest clones take up over 15%. All patients were treatment-naive before thyroid surgery.

Sequenced material: adjacent normal tissue. This chain uses TRBV28 with TRBJ1-2; D might be TRBD1 (6 bases). This receptor was obtained from a female donor with papillary thyroid cancer or a benign thyroid nodule (not recorded which). Some clones in this sample may be carry-over from other donors' samples. CDR3 in DNA: TGTGCCAGCATTCCCGGACAGAGGATTTTCTATGGCTACACCTTC. Translating gives CASIPGQRIFYGYTF.